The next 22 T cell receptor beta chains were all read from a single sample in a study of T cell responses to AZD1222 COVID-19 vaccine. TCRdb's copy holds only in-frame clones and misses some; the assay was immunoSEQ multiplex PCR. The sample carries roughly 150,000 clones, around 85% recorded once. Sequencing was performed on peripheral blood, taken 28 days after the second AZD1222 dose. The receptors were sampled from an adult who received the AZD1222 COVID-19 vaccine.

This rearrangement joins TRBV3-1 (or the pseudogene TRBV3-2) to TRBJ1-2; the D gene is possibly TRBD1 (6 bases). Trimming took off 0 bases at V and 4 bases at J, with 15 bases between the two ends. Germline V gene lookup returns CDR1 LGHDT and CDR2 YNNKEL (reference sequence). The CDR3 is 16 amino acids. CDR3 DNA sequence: TGTGCCAGCAGCCAAGATCCGGCAGGGGCGACCTATGGCTACACCTTC. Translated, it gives CASSQDPAGATYGYTF.

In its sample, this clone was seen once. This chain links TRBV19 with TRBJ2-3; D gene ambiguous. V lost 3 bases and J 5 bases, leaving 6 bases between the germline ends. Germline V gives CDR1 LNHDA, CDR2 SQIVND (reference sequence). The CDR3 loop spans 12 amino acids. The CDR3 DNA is TGTGCCAGTAGTATTGGTGGAGATACGCAGTATTTT. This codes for CASSIGGDTQYF.

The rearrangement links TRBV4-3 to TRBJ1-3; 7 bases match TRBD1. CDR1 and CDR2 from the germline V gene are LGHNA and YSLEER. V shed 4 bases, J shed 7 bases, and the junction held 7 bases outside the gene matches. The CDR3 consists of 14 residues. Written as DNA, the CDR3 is TGCGCCAGCAGCCCCGACAGGGTTTGGAACACCATATATTTT. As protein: CASSPDRVWNTIYF.

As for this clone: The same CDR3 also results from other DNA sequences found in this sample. DNA of the CDR3: TGTGCTAGTGGTTTGGTACAGGCCTATGGCTACACCTTC. Protein product: CASGLVQAYGYTF. This chain joins TRBV12-5 and TRBJ1-2, with D maybe TRBD1 (5 bases). Germline values: CDR1 LGHNT, CDR2 FRNRAP. V lost 0 bases, J lost 4 bases, and 6 bases lay in between. The CDR3 consists of 13 residues.

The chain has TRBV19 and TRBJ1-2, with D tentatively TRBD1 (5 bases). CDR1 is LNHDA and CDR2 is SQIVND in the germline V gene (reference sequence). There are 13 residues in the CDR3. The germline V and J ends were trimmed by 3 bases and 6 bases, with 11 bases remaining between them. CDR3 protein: CASSMSAGHGYTF. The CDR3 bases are TGTGCCAGTAGTATGTCGGCAGGGCATGGCTACACCTTC.

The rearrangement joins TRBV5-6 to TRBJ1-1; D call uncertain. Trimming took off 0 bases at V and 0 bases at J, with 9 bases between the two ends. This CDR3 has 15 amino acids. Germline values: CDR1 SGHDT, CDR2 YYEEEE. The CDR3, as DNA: TGTGCCAGCAGCTTGGTAGCTGTAATGAACACTGAAGCTTTCTTT. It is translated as CASSLVAVMNTEAFF. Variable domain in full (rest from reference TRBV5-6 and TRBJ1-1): DAGVTQSPTHLIKTRGQQVTLRCSPKSGHDTVSWYQQALGQGPQFIFQYYEEEERQRGNFPDRFSGHQFPNYSSELNVNALLLGDSALYLCASSLVAVMNTEAFFGQGTRLTVV.

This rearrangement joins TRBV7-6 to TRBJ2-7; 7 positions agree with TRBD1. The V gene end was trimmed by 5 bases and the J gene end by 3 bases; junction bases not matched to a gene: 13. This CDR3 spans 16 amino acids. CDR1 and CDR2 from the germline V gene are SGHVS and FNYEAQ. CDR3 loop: CASSPIRDSHYYEQYF. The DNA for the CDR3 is TGTGCCAGCAGCCCAATCCGGGACAGTCATTACTACGAGCAGTACTTC. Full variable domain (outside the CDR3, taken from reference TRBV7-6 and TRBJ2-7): GAGVSQSPRYKVTKRGQDVALRCDPISGHVSLYWYRQALGQGPEFLTYFNYEAQQDKSGLPNDRFSAERPEGSISTLTIQRTEQRDSAMYRCASSPIRDSHYYEQYFGPGTRLTVT.

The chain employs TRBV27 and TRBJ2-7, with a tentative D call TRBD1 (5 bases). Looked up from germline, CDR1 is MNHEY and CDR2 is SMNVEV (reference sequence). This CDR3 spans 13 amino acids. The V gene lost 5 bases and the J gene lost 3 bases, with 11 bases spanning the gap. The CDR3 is CASSPTARYEQYF. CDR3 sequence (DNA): TGTGCCAGCAGTCCGACAGCCCGCTACGAGCAGTACTTC.

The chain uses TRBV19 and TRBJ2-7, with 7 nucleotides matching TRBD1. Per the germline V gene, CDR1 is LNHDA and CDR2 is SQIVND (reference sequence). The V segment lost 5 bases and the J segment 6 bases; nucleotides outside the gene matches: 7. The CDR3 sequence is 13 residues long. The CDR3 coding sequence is TGTGCCAGTAGTCTCCGACAGGGCTCCGAGCAGTACTTC. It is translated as CASSLRQGSEQYF.

The CDR3 bases are TGTGCCAGCAGTCCCGGGCCCAGAGTGACCCAGTACTTC. Protein: CASSPGPRVTQYF. The V call is TRBV12-3 or TRBV12-4, the J call TRBJ2-5; no clear D gene. Trimming removed 5 bases at V and 7 bases at J, with 14 bases between. The CDR3 runs to 13 residues.

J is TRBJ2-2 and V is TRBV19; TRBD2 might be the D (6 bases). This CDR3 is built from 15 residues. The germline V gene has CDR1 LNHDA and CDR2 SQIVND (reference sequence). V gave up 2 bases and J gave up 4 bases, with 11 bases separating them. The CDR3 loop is CASSIPRTITGELFF. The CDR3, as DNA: TGTGCCAGTAGTATACCCAGGACTATCACCGGGGAGCTGTTTTTT.

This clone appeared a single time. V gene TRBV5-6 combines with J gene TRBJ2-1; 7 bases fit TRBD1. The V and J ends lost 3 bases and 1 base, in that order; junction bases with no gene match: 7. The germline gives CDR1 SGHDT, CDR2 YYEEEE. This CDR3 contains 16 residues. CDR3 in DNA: TGTGCCAGCAGCTATAGACAGGGTTTTTCCTACAATGAGCAGTTCTTC. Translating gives CASSYRQGFSYNEQFF.

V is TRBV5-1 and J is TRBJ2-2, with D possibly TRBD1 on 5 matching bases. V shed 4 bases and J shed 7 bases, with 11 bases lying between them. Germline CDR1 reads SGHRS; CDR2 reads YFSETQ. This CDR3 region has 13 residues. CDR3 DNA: TGCGCCAGCAGCCCCAGGACAAACGGGGAGCTGTTTTTT. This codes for CASSPRTNGELFF.

Written as DNA, the CDR3 is TGTGCCAGCAGTTCTTTGGCTGCCGGGGCCAACGTCCTGACTTTC. Translated, it gives CASSSLAAGANVLTF. V gene TRBV27 combines with J gene TRBJ2-6; no firm D call. The CDR3 is 15 amino acids. The germline gives CDR1 MNHEY, CDR2 SMNVEV (reference sequence). The ends were cut back, 4 bases at V and 4 bases at J, with 11 bases in the middle. Filled out from reference TRBV27 and TRBJ2-6, the complete variable domain reads EAQVTQNPRYLITVTGKKLTVTCSQNMNHEYMSWYRQDPGLGLRQIYYSMNVEVTDKGDVPEGYKVSRKEKRNFPLILESPSPNQTSLYFCASSSLAAGANVLTFGAGSRLTVL.

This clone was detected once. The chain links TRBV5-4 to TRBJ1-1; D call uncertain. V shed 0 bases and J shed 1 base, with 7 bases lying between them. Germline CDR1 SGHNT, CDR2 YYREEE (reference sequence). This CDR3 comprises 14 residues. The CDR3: CASSLVKGNTEAFF. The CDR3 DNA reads TGTGCCAGCAGCTTGGTGAAGGGGAACACTGAAGCTTTCTTT.

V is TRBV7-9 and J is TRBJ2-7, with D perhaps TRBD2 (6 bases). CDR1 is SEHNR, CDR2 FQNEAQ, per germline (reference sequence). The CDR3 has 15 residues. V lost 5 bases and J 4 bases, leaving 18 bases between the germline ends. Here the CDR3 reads CASSPPEGIIYEQYF. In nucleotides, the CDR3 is TGTGCCAGCAGCCCGCCGGAGGGAATCATTTACGAGCAGTACTTC. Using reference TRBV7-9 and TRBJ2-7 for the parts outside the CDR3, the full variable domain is DTGVSQNPRHKITKRGQNVTFRCDPISEHNRLYWYRQTLGQGPEFLTYFQNEAQLEKSRLLSDRFSAERPKGSFSTLEIQRTEQGDSAMYLCASSPPEGIIYEQYFGPGTRLTVT.

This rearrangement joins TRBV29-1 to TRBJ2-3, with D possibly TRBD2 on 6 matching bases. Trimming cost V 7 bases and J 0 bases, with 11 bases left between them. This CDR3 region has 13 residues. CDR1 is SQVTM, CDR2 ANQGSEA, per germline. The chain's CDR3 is CSGSGVSTDTQYF. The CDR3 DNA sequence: TGCAGCGGGTCGGGGGTTAGCACAGATACGCAGTATTTT.

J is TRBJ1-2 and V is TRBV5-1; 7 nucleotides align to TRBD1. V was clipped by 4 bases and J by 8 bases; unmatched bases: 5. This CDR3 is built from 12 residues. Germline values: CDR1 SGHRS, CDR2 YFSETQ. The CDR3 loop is CASSGDSYGYTF. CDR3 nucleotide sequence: TGCGCCAGCAGCGGGGACAGTTACGGCTACACCTTC.

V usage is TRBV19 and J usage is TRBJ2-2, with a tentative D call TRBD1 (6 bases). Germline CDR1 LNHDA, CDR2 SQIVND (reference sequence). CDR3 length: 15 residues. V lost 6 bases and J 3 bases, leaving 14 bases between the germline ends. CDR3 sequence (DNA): TGTGCCAGTAGCACCATGGACAGTTACACCGGGGAGCTGTTTTTT. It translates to CASSTMDSYTGELFF.

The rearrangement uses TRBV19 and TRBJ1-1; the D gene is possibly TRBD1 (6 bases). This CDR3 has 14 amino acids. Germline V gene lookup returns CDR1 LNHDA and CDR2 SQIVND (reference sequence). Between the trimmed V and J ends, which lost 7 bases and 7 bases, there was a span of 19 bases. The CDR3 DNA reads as TGTGCCAGTACCCTGGGGGCCGGTTTTGGTGAAGCTTTCTTT. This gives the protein CASTLGAGFGEAFF.

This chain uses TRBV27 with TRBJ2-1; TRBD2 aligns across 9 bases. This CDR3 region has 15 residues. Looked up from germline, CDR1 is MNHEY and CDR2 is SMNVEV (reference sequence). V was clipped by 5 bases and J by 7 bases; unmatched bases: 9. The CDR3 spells CASSPTSGPGNEQFF. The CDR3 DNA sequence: TGTGCCAGCAGTCCGACTAGCGGCCCGGGTAATGAGCAGTTCTTC.

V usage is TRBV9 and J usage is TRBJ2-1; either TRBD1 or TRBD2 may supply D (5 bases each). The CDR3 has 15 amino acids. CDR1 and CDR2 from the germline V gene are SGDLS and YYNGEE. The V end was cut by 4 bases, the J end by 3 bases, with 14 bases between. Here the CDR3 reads CASSHRDGYYNEQFF. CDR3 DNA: TGTGCCAGCAGCCATCGGGACGGATACTACAATGAGCAGTTCTTC. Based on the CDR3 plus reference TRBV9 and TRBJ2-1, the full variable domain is DSGVTQTPKHLITATGQRVTLRCSPRSGDLSVYWYQQSLDQGLQFLIQYYNGEERAKGNILERFSAQQFPDLHSELNLSSLELGDSALYFCASSHRDGYYNEQFFGPGTRLTVL.